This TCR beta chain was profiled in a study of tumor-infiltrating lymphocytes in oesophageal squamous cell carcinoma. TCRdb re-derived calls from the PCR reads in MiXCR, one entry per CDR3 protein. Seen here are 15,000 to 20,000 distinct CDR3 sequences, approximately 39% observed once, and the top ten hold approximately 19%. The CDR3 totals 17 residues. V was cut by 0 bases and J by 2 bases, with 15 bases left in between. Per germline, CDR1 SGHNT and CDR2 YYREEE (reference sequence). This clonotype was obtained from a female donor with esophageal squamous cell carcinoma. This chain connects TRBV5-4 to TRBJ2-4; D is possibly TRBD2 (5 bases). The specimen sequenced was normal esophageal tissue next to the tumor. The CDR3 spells CASSLEPGVSPKNIQYF. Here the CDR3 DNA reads TGTGCCAGCAGCTTGGAACCCGGGGTCTCGCCCAAAAACATTCAGTACTTC.